This T cell receptor (beta chain) was sequenced for a study of CD8 T cells in ankylosing spondylitis. Study-wide results and caveats: Disease-linked clones were found to be CD8+ and relatively rare in peripheral blood. The study identified a TCR beta motif of under ten highly homologous variants that appeared characteristic of ankylosing spondylitis blood. In the blood and synovial fluid of reactive arthritis, some motif variants had been previously reported.

Trimming removed 8 bases at V and 10 bases at J, with 24 bases between. This CDR3 has 15 amino acids. Per the germline V gene, CDR1 is SGHTA and CDR2 is FQGNSA. This clonotype has only a few counts. The antigen remains undetermined. Making the TCR beta libraries involved quantitative 5'-RACE with molecular barcodes. TCRdb called the 5' RACE reads again in MiXCR, with one record for every CDR3 protein. This table holds about 300,000 distinct CDR3 sequences, around a tenth found once. Sample: blood, either unsorted or a sorted T cell fraction (not recorded which). This clonotype originated in a female donor with ankylosing spondylitis or in good health (not recorded which). The V gene is TRBV7-2, the J gene TRBJ2-1; D may be TRBD1 or TRBD2 (5 bases each). The CDR3 spells CASAIAGALIGEQFF. The CDR3 DNA is TGTGCCAGCGCCATCGCCGGGGCCCTTATCGGGGAGCAGTTCTTC.